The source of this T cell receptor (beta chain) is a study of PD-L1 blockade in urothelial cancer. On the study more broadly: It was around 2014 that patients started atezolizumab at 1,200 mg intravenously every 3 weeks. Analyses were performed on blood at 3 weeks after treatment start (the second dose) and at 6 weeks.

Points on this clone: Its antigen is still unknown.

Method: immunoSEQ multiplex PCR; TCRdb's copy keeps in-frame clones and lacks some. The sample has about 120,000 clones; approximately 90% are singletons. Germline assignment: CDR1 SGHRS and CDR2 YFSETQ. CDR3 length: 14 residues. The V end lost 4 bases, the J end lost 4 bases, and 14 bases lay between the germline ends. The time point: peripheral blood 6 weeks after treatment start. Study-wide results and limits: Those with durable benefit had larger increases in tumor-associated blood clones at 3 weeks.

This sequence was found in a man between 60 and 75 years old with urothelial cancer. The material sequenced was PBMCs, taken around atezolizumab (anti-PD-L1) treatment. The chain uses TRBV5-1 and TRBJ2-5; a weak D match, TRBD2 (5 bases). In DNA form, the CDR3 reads TGCGCCAGCAGCGCTGCGGGCGATCCAGAGACCCAGTACTTC. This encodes CASSAAGDPETQYF.